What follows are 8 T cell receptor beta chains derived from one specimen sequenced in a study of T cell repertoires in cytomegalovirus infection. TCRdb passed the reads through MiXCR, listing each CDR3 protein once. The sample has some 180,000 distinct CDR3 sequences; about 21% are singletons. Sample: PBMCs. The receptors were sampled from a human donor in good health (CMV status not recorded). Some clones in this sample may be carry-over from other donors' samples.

The CDR3 DNA sequence: TGTGCCAGCAGCTTTTCCCCGCAGGGAGGAGAAGGCTACACCTTC. Residues: CASSFSPQGGEGYTF. The V and J genes are TRBV11-2 and TRBJ1-2, with D possibly TRBD1 on 5 matching bases. Trimming removed 3 bases at V and 8 bases at J, with 19 bases between. CDR3 length equals 15 residues. The germline V gene has CDR1 SGHAT and CDR2 FQNNGV.

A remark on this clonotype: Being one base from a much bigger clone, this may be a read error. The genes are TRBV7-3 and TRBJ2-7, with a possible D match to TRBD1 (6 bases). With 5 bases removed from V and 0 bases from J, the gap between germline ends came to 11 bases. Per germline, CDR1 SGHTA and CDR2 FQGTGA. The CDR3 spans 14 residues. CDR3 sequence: CASSPGTTSYEQYF. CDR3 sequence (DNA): TGTGCCAGCAGCCCGGGGACAACCTCCTACGAGCAGTACTTC.

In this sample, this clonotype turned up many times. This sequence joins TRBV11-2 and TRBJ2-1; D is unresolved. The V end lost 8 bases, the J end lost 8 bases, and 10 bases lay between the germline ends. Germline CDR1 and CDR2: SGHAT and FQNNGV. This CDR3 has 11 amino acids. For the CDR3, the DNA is TGTGCCAGCGGGCTCTTCGATGAGCAGTTCTTC. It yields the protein CASGLFDEQFF.

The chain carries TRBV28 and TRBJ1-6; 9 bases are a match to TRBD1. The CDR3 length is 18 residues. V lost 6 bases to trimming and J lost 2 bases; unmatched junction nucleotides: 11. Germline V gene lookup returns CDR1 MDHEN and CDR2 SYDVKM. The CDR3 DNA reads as TGTGCCAGCAGGGGAGATTGGACAGGGGCGGCCTATAATTCACCCCTCCACTTT. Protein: CASRGDWTGAAYNSPLHF.

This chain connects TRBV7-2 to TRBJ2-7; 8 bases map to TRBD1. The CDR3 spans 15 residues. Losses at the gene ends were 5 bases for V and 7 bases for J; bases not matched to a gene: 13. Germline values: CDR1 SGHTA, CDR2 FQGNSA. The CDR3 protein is CASSTRQGSTTEQYF. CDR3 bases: TGTGCCAGCAGCACGCGACAGGGGTCAACTACGGAGCAGTACTTC.

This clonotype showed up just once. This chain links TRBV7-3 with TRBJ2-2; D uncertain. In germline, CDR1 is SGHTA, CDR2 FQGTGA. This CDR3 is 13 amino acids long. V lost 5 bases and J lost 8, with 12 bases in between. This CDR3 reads CASSLPLGGELFF. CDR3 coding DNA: TGTGCCAGCAGCCTCCCCCTAGGAGGGGAGCTGTTTTTT.

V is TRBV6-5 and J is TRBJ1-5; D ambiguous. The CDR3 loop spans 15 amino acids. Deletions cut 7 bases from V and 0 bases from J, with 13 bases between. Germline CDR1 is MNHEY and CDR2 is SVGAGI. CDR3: CASKLREYSNQPQHF. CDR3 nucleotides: TGTGCCAGCAAACTAAGGGAATATAGCAATCAGCCCCAGCATTTT.

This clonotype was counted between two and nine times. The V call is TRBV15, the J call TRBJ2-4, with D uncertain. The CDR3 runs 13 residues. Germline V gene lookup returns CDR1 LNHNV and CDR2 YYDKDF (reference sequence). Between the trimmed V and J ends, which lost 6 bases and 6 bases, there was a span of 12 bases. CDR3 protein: CATSSEKRNIQYF. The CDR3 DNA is TGTGCCACCAGTTCGGAGAAGAGAAACATTCAGTACTTC.